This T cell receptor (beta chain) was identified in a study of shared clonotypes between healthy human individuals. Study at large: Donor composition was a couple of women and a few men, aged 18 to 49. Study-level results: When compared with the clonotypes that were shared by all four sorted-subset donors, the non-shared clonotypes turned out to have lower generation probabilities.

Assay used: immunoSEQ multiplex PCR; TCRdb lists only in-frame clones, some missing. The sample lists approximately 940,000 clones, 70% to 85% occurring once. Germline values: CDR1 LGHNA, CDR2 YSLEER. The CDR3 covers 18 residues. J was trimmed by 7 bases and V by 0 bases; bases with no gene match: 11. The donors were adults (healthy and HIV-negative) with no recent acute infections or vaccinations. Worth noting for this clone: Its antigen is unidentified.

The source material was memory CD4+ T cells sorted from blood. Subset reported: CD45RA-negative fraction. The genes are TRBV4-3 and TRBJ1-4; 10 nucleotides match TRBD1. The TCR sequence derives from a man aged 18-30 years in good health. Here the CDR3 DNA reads TGCGCCAGCAGCCAAGATCGGGACAGGGGTTACGGGCGTGAAAAACTGTTTTTT. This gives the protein CASSQDRDRGYGREKLFF.